This TCR beta chain derives from a study of beta chain features in type 1 diabetes. Study outcomes and limitations: A PCR bias possibly favoring shorter templates would apply equally to patients and controls. Moderately but significantly shorter TCRB CDR3s were found in Type 1 diabetes patients in all four CD4+ subsets.

Concerning this clone: What it recognizes is unknown.

Germline V CDR1 and CDR2: GTSNPN, SVGIG (reference sequence). The CDR3 runs 14 residues. Between the trimmed V and J ends, which lost 0 bases and 4 bases, there was a span of 9 bases. Expressed TCRB transcripts got sequenced, as all isolated RNA was reverse transcribed. Mean read depth for naive, central memory and regulatory T cell samples was approximately 3.57 million reads. Clones were read by immunoSEQ multiplex PCR, and TCRdb kept only the in-frame ones, dropping some. The sample includes around 690,000 clones, around 12% of them seen just once. The sample comprised naive CD4+ T cells from blood. V usage is TRBV30 and J usage is TRBJ2-2; D not resolved. The origin of this receptor is a man aged 30 to 45 with type 1 diabetes. CDR3: CAWSVRSGTGELFF. Written as DNA, the CDR3 is TGTGCCTGGAGTGTACGATCGGGCACCGGGGAGCTGTTTTTT.